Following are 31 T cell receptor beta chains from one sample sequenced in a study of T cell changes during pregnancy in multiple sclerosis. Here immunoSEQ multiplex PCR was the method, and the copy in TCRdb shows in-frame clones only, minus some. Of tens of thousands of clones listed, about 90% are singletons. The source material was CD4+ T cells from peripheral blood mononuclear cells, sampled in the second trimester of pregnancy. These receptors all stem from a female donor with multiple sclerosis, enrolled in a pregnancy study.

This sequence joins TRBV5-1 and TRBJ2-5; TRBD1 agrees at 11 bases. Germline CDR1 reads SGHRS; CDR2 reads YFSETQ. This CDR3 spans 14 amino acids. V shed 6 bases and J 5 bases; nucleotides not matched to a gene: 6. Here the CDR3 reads CASTRTGGVETQYF. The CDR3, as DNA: TGCGCCAGCACGCGGACAGGGGGCGTCGAGACCCAGTACTTC.

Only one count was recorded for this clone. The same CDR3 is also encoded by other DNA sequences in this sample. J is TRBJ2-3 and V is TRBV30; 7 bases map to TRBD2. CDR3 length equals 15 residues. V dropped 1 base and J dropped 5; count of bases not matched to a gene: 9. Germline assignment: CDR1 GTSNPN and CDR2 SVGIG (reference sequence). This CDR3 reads CAWSGLAGVGDTQYF. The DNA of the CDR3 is TGTGCCTGGAGTGGGCTGGCGGGAGTTGGAGATACGCAGTATTTT.

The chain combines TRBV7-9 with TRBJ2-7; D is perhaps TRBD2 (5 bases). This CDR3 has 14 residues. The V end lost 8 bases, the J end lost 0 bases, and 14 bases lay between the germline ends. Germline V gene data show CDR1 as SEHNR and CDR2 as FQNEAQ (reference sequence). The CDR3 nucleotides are TGTGCCAGCGGAACCCACGGGATCTCCTACGAGCAGTACTTC. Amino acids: CASGTHGISYEQYF.

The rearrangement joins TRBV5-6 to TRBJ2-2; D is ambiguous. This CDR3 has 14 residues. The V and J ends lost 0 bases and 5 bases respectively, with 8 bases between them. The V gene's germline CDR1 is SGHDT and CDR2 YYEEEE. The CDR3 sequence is CASSLALATGELFF. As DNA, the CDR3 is TGTGCCAGCAGCTTGGCTTTGGCAACCGGGGAGCTGTTTTTT.

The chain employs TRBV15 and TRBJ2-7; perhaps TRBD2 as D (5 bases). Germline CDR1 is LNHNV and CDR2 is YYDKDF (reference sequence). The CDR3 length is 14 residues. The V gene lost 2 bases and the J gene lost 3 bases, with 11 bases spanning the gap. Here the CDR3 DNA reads TGTGCCACCAGCAGATCCACCGGGGTCTACGAGCAGTACTTC. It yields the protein CATSRSTGVYEQYF.

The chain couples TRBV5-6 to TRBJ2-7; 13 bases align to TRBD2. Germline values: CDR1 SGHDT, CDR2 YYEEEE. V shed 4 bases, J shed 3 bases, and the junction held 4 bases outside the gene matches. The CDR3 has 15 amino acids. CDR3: CASSRTSGSLYEQYF. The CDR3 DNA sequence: TGTGCCAGCAGCCGGACTAGCGGGAGTCTCTACGAGCAGTACTTC.

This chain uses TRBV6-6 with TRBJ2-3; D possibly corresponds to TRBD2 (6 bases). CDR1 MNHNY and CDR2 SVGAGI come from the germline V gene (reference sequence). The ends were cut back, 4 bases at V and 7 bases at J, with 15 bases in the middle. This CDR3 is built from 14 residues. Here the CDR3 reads CASSSSGGAYTQYF. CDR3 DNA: TGTGCCAGCAGTTCATCAGGAGGGGCGTATACGCAGTATTTT.

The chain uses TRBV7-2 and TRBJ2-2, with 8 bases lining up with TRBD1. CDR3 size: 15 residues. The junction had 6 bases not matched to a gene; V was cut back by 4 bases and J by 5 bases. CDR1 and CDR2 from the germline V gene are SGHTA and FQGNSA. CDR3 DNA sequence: TGTGCCAGCAGCTCCGGACAGGGTGGGACCGGGGAGCTGTTTTTT. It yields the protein CASSSGQGGTGELFF.

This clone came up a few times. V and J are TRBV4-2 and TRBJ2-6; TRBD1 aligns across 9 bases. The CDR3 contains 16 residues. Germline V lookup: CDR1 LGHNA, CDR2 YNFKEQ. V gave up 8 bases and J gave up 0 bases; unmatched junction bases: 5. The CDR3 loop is CASSGTGSSGANVLTF. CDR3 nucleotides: TGTGCCAGCTCCGGGACAGGGAGCTCTGGGGCCAACGTCCTGACTTTC.

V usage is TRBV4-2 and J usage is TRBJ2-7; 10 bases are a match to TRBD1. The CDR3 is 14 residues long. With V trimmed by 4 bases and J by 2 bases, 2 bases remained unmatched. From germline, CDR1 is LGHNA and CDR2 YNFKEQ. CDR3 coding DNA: TGTGCCAGCAGCCCAGGGACAGGGGCCTACGAGCAGTACTTC. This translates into CASSPGTGAYEQYF.

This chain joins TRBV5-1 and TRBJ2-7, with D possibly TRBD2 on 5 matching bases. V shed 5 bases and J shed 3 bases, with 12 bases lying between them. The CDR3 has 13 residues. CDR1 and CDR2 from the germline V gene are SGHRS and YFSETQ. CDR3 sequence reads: CASRRTGIYEQYF. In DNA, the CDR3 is TGCGCCAGCAGGAGGACGGGAATCTACGAGCAGTACTTC. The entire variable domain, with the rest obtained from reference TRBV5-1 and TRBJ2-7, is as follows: KAGVTQTPRYLIKTRGQQVTLSCSPISGHRSVSWYQQTPGQGLQFLFEYFSETQRNKGNFPGRFSGRQFSNSRSEMNVSTLELGDSALYLCASRRTGIYEQYFGPGTRLTVT.

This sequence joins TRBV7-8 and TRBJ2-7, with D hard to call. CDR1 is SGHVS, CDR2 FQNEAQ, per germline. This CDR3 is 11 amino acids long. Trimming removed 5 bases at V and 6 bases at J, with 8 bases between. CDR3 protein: CASSPQFEQYF. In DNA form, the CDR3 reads TGTGCCAGCAGCCCTCAGTTCGAGCAGTACTTC.

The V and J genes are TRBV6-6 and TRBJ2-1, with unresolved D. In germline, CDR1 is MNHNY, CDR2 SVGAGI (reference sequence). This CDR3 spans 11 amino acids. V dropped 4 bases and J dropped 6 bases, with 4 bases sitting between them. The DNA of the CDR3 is TGTGCCAGCAGTTCCCGCAATGAGCAGTTCTTC. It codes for CASSSRNEQFF.

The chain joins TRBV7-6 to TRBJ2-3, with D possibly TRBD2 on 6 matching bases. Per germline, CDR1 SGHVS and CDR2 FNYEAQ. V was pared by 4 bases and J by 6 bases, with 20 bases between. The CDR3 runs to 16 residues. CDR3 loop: CASSSYSGSRGDTQYF. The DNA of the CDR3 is TGTGCCAGCAGCTCATATTCCGGGAGCCGCGGGGATACGCAGTATTTT.

The CDR3 nucleotides read TGTGCCAGCAGTTCCGTCTCAGAGACCCAGTACTTC. Its translation is CASSSVSETQYF. The J gene is TRBJ2-5, the V gene TRBV6-6, with D uncertain. Per the germline V gene, CDR1 is MNHNY and CDR2 is SVGAGI (reference sequence). The germline V and J ends were trimmed by 4 bases and 4 bases, with 7 bases remaining between them. CDR3 size: 12 residues.

DNA for the CDR3: TGTGCCAGCAGCTTGGGGACACTACTGGATCAGCCCCAGCATTTT. Amino acid sequence: CASSLGTLLDQPQHF. This sequence joins TRBV5-6 and TRBJ1-5; D perhaps matches TRBD1 (5 bases). Germline CDR1 and CDR2: SGHDT and YYEEEE. Trimming removed 0 bases from V and 5 bases from J, with 12 bases in between. This CDR3 comprises 15 residues.

The CDR3, as DNA: TGTGCCAGCAGTCCCCAGGGAATTAGCAATCAGCCCCAGCATTTT. Translated, it gives CASSPQGISNQPQHF. The J gene is TRBJ1-5, the V gene TRBV2; D is possibly TRBD1 (5 bases). The V gene's germline CDR1 is SNHLY and CDR2 FYNNEI. The CDR3 length is 15 residues. Trimming took off 5 bases at V and 0 bases at J, with 11 bases between the two ends.

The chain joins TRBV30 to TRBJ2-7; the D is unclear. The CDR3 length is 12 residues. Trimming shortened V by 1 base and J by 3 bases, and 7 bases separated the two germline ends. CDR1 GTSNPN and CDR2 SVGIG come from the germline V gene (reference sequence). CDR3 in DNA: TGTGCCTGGAGTGGGTCGGGCTACGAGCAGTACTTC. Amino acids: CAWSGSGYEQYF.

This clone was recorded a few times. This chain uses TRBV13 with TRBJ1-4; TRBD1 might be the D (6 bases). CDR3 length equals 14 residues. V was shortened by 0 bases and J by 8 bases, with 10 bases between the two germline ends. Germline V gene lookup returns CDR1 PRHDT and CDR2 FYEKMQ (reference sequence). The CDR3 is CASSLGGAGEKLFF. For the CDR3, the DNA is TGTGCCAGCAGCTTAGGGGGGGCAGGGGAAAAACTGTTTTTT.

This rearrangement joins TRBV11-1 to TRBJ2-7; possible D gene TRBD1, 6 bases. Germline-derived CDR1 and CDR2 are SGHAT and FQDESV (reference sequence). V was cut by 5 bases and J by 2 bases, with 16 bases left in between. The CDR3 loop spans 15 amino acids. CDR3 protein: CASSKTRGTPYEQYF. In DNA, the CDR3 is TGTGCCAGCAGCAAGACAAGGGGGACACCCTACGAGCAGTACTTC.

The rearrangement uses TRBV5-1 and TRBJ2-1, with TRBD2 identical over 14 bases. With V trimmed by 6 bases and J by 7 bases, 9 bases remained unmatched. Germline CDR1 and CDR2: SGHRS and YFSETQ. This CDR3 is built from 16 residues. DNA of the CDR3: TGCGCCAGCAATCCCCGGACTAGCGGGAGGACAAATGAGCAGTTCTTC. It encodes CASNPRTSGRTNEQFF.

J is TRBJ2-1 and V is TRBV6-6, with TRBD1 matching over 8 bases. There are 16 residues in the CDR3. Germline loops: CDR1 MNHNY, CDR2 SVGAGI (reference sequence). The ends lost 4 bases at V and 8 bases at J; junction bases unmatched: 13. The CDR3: CASSSRRRTGNDEQFF. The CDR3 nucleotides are TGTGCCAGCAGTTCCCGTCGGAGGACAGGGAACGATGAGCAGTTCTTC.

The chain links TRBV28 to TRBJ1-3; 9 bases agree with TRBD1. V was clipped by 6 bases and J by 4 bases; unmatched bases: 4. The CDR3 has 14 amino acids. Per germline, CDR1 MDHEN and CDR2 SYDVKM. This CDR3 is CASRGDREGNTIYF. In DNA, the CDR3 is TGTGCCAGCAGGGGGGACAGGGAAGGAAACACCATATATTTT.

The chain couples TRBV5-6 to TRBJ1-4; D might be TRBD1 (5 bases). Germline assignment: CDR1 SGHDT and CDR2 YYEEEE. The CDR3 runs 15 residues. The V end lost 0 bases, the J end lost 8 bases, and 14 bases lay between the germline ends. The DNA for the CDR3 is TGTGCCAGCAGCTTGGTGGTTCAGGGAGGCGAAAAACTGTTTTTT. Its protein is CASSLVVQGGEKLFF.

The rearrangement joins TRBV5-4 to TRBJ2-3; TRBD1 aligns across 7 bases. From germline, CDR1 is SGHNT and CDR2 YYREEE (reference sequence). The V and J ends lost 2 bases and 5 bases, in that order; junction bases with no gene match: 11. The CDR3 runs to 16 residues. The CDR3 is CASSLPRQGIGDTQYF. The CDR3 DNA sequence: TGTGCCAGCAGCTTACCCAGACAGGGAATAGGAGATACGCAGTATTTT.

The CDR3: CASSIASGSRETQYF. CDR3 coding DNA: TGTGCCAGTAGTATCGCTAGCGGGAGTCGGGAGACCCAGTACTTC. The V call is TRBV19, the J call TRBJ2-5; 10 bases are a match to TRBD2. The CDR3 loop spans 15 amino acids. Germline lookup yields CDR1 LNHDA and CDR2 SQIVND (reference sequence). The junction had 6 bases not matched to a gene; V was cut back by 3 bases and J by 5 bases.

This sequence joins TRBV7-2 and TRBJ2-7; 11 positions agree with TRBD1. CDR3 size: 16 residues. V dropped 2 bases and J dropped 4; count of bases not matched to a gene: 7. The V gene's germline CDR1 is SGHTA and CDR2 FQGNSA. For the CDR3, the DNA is TGTGCCAGCAGCTTAAAAGTCGGACAGGGGGCTTACGAGCAGTACTTC. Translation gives CASSLKVGQGAYEQYF.

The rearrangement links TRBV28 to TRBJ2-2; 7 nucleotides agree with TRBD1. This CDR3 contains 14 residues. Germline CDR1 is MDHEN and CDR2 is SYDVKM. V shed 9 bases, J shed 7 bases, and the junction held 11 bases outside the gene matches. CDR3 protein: CASIKGARGGELFF. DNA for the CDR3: TGTGCCAGTATTAAGGGGGCGCGCGGCGGGGAGCTGTTTTTT. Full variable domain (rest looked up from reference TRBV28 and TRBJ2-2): DVKVTQSSRYLVKRTGEKVFLECVQDMDHENMFWYRQDPGLGLRLIYFSYDVKMKEKGDIPEGYSVSREKKERFSLILESASTNQTSMYLCASIKGARGGELFFGEGSRLTVL.

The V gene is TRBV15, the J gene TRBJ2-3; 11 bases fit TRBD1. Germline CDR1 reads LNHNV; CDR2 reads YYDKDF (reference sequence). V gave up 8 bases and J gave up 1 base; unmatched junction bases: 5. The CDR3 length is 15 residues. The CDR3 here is CATSPGQGGTDTQYF. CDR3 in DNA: TGTGCCACCTCTCCGGGACAGGGGGGCACAGATACGCAGTATTTT.

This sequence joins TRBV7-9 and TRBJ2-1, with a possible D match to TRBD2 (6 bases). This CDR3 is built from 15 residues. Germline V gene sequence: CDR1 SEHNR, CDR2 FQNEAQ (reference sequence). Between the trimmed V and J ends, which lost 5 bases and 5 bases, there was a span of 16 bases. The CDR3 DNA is TGTGCCAGCAGCCCCCTCGAGCGGGCGGACAATGAGCAGTTCTTC. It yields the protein CASSPLERADNEQFF.

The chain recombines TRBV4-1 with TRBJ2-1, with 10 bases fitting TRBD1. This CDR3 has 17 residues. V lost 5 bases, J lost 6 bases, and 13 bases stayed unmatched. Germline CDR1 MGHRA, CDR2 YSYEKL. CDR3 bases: TGCGCCAGCAGCTTACAATACGGGACAGGGGCGTCCAATGAGCAGTTCTTC. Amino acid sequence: CASSLQYGTGASNEQFF.